This T cell receptor (beta chain) was sequenced in a study of blood T cell repertoires in COVID-19. This CDR3 comprises 15 residues. The germline V gene encodes CDR1 LGHDT and CDR2 YNNKEL (reference sequence). Trimming left V 1 base short and J 10 bases short, with 14 bases between. This clone has only one observation. Assay: immunoSEQ multiplex PCR; the TCRdb copy retains only in-frame clones and omits some. This table has under 300,000 clones, around nine tenths appearing once. This TCR was recovered from a woman between 65 and 79 years old with COVID-19, enrolled during active disease. Sequencing used peripheral blood. The J gene is TRBJ1-6, the V gene TRBV3-1 (or the pseudogene TRBV3-2); unclear D gene. The CDR3 loop reads CASSQGNVALSPLHF. The DNA for the CDR3 is TGTGCCAGCAGCCAAGGTAACGTGGCCCTCTCACCCCTCCACTTT.